These 2 T cell receptor beta chains originate from one sample sequenced in a study of cytomegalovirus exposure and HLA in healthy donors. The PCR was carried out with 60 Vbeta primers and 13 Jbeta primers. Method: immunoSEQ multiplex PCR; TCRdb's copy keeps in-frame clones and lacks some. The table records 35,000 to 45,000 clones, around 81% of them present only once. The sequenced sample consisted of PBMCs. The receptors come from a woman aged 35 to 49 in good health and CMV-seronegative.

The genes are TRBV2 and TRBJ1-1; D not certain. CDR3 length equals 13 residues. Per the germline V gene, CDR1 is SNHLY and CDR2 is FYNNEI. Trimming shortened V by 7 bases and J by 0 bases, and 9 bases separated the two germline ends. CDR3 protein: CASMGDMNTEAFF. CDR3 DNA: TGTGCCAGCATGGGTGACATGAACACTGAAGCTTTCTTT.

The chain uses TRBV19 and TRBJ1-2, with 8 positions matching TRBD1. The J segment lost 2 bases and the V segment lost 4 bases, leaving 6 bases of the junction unmatched. This CDR3 is built from 15 residues. Germline assignment: CDR1 LNHDA and CDR2 SQIVND (reference sequence). The CDR3 protein is CASSTTGVGNYGYTF. Written as DNA, the CDR3 is TGTGCCAGTAGTACGACAGGGGTAGGCAACTATGGCTACACCTTC.